This T cell receptor (beta chain) was sequenced during a study of T cells in localized non-small cell lung cancer. Study outcomes and limitations: Multi-region tumor sequencing was not done, so intratumor heterogeneity could not be excluded. Compared with tumor, uninvolved adjacent lung displayed greater T cell clonality, ranking highest overall. Adjacent lung exhibited a median of approximately 59 among the 100 most abundant tumor clones.

To note about this clone: Its cognate antigen is unknown.

The CDR3 has 15 amino acids. Trimming took off 5 bases at V and 3 bases at J, with 11 bases between the two ends. Germline loops: CDR1 LNHDA, CDR2 SQIVND (reference sequence). Clones were sequenced by immunoSEQ multiplex PCR, and TCRdb holds only the in-frame ones, with some missing. This table has fewer than 45,000 clones, approximately 86% appearing once. The V call is TRBV19, the J call TRBJ2-6; a weak D match, TRBD1 (6 bases). This clonotype originated in a man between 40 and 70 years old with stage I lung adenocarcinoma. Sequences were derived from peripheral blood, sampled before any cancer treatment. The CDR3 region has the DNA TGTGCCAGTAGTTTTACAGGGCGTGGGGCCAACGTCCTGACTTTC. Its protein product is CASSFTGRGANVLTF.